Sequencing of this T cell receptor beta chain was carried out in a study of shared clonotypes between healthy human individuals. Study-level points and caveats: Non-shared clonotypes were found to have lower generation probabilities than the clonotypes that were shared by all four of the sorted-subset donors. At large depth, rarefaction still showed sorted-subset sequencing to be incomplete.

The material for each subset, its genomic DNA, was split evenly across several immunoSEQ plates. TCRdb's table, derived via immunoSEQ multiplex PCR, lists solely in-frame clones and lacks some. The sample carries 2 million to 3 million clones, 93% recorded once. This clone has a single count. Antigen: not known. Into CD45RA+ naive and CD45RA-negative memory subsets, the CD4+ cells were split. V trimming: 3 bases; J trimming: 3 bases; junction bases outside the gene matches: 0. The CDR3 sequence is 14 residues long. Germline assignment: CDR1 MGHRA and CDR2 YSYEKL. Sequencing used naive CD4+ T cells from PBMCs. Noted subset: CD45RA+ positively selected. V gene TRBV4-1 combines with J gene TRBJ2-1; 9 bases map to TRBD2. The receptor was isolated from a man younger than 30 in good health. Some clones in this sample may be carry-over from other donors' samples. The CDR3 DNA sequence: TGCGCCAGCAGCCAGCGGGGGGGCTACAATGAGCAGTTCTTC. Its protein product is CASSQRGGYNEQFF.